This T cell receptor (beta chain) is from a study of blood T cell repertoires in COVID-19. The protocol was immunoSEQ multiplex PCR, while the TCRdb copy is restricted to in-frame clones and leaves out a portion. The table includes 200,000 or so clones, about nine tenths detected once. The origin of this receptor is a man between 65 and 85 years old with acute or convalescent COVID-19. Sequenced sample: peripheral blood.

The DNA for the CDR3 is TGTGCCACCCTAGCGGGAGGGAAGAATGAGCAGTTCTTC. This translates into CATLAGGKNEQFF. The J gene is TRBJ2-1, the V gene TRBV6-5, with 12 bases aligning to TRBD2. The germline V gene encodes CDR1 MNHEY and CDR2 SVGAGI. The V segment lost 10 bases and the J segment 7 bases; nucleotides outside the gene matches: 5. The CDR3 is made up of 13 amino acids.